The rows below give T cell receptor beta chains drawn from one sample of a study of T cell repertoires and HLA-DP antigens. These receptors' antigens are unknown. Libraries were prepared by immunoSEQ multiplex PCR; TCRdb keeps only in-frame clonotypes and omits some of them. The sample consists of about 73,000 clones, roughly 75% of them appearing once. Sequenced input: CD4+ T cells from PBMCs. The receptors shown here come from a man between 60 and 70 years old in good health and CMV-seronegative. CDR3s include the opening cysteine and the closing phenylalanine or tryptophan. Each record gives: J gene, clone size, D gene, V gene, CDR3 DNA, CDR3 protein. The D gene is left open where the match is weak. Size tells how often a clone was seen (once, few, many) or the class of an expanded clone, and some rows leave it out.

>TRBJ1-2|few|-|TRBV19
TGTGCCAGTACCGGACAGCGAGCTAACTATGGCTACACCTTC
CASTGQRANYGYTF
>TRBJ2-3|-|-|TRBV7-2
TGTGCCAGCAGCTCCCTAACCTCCACAGATACGCAGTATTTT
CASSSLTSTDTQYF
>TRBJ2-5|-|TRBD1|TRBV2
TGTGCCACCCACAGGGGGCGGAGGGAGACCCAGTACTTC
CATHRGRRETQYF
>TRBJ2-5|-|-|TRBV5-1
TGCGCCAGCAGCTTGGGACTTTGGGAGACCCAGTACTTC
CASSLGLWETQYF
>TRBJ1-1|-|-|TRBV11-2
TGTGCCAGCAGCCCCCGCACAGGGATTAGCACTGAAGCTTTCTTT
CASSPRTGISTEAFF
>TRBJ1-5|-|-|TRBV7-9
TGTGCCAGCAGCTTTCCCAATCAGCCCCAGCATTTT
CASSFPNQPQHF
>TRBJ2-3|many|-|TRBV30
TGTGCCTGGAATATTTTGCGAGATACGCAGTATTTT
CAWNILRDTQYF
>TRBJ2-1|-|-|TRBV15
TGTGCCACCAGCAGAGATCTCCGAGGGGGGAGCGAGTTCTTC
CATSRDLRGGSEFF
>TRBJ1-6|few|TRBD1|TRBV27
TGTGCCAGCAGTTCCCGACAGGGGACTTATAATTCACCCCTCCACTTT
CASSSRQGTYNSPLHF
>TRBJ1-2|-|-|TRBV6-1
TGTGCCAGCAGCCTGTTACAGGGTGGTGGCTATGGCTACACCTTC
CASSLLQGGGYGYTF
>TRBJ1-1|-|-|TRBV28
TGTGCCGTTGCCCTAGAGGTTCCTCTTGGGGCTTTCTTT
CAVALEVPLGAFF
>TRBJ2-1|once|-|TRBV30
TGTGCCTGGAGTACGGGGGTACCCTCCAATGAGCAGTTCTTC
CAWSTGVPSNEQFF
>TRBJ2-1|-|TRBD2|TRBV5-6
TGTGCCAGCAGTAAACTAGCGGCCCGTAATGAGCAGTTCTTC
CASSKLAARNEQFF
>TRBJ1-5|-|-|TRBV10-2
TGCGCCAGCACCCCGGGTGGCCATCAGCCCCAGCATTTT
CASTPGGHQPQHF
>TRBJ2-3|few|-|TRBV7-2
TGTGCCAGCAGCCGCGACCAAGATACGCAGTATTTT
CASSRDQDTQYF
>TRBJ2-7|-|-|TRBV21-1
TGTGCCAGCAGCAAAGTAGTCAGGGGGGCCGACTACGAGCAGTACTTC
CASSKVVRGADYEQYF
>TRBJ2-2|-|TRBD2|TRBV5-1
TGCGCCAGCAGCCTGCGACTAGCGGGCCCGAACACCGGGGAGCTGTTTTTT
CASSLRLAGPNTGELFF
>TRBJ1-2|-|TRBD1|TRBV30
TGTGCCTGGAGTCTGACAGGGATAAACTATGGCTACACCTTC
CAWSLTGINYGYTF
>TRBJ2-2|-|-|TRBV9
TGTGCCAGCAGCCCCCGGACCCAGGGGTCCGGGGAGCTGTTTTTT
CASSPRTQGSGELFF
>TRBJ1-5|-|-|TRBV7-2
TGTGCCAGCAGCTCCGGGTATAGCAATCAGCCCCAGCATTTT
CASSSGYSNQPQHF
>TRBJ1-6|-|TRBD1|TRBV7-9
TGTGCCAGTATCCCGGAGGGGGCAAGAAATAATTCACCCCTCCACTTT
CASIPEGARNNSPLHF
>TRBJ1-3|-|-|TRBV9
TGTGCCAGCAGTCCTCAGGGTGCAGGAAACACCATATATTTT
CASSPQGAGNTIYF
>TRBJ1-1|-|TRBD1|TRBV15
TGTGCCACCAGCAGATCCCGACAGGGCCCTGAAGCTTTCTTT
CATSRSRQGPEAFF
>TRBJ2-7|-|TRBD1|TRBV7-2
TGTGCCAGCAGCTTATGGGGACAGAGAGACTACGAGCAGTACTTC
CASSLWGQRDYEQYF
>TRBJ2-5|-|-|TRBV12-5
TGTGCTAGTGCCGAGGGACGGCCGGTAGAGACCCAGTACTTC
CASAEGRPVETQYF
>TRBJ1-2|-|TRBD1|TRBV7-2
TGTGCCAGCAGTTTACAGGGGGCGGTTGGCTACACCTTC
CASSLQGAVGYTF
>TRBJ1-5|-|-|TRBV27
TGTGCCAGCAGCCCCAGAGGCCTGAGCAATCAGCCCCAGCATTTT
CASSPRGLSNQPQHF
>TRBJ2-1|-|TRBD2|TRBV5-4
TGTGCCAGCAGCTTGAAACTAGCGAGTAATGAGCAGTTCTTC
CASSLKLASNEQFF
>TRBJ2-3|-|TRBD2|TRBV9
TGTGCCAGCAGCATTAGCGGGGACCGGATCACAGATACGCAGTATTTT
CASSISGDRITDTQYF
>TRBJ2-1|-|TRBD2|TRBV4-1
TGCGCCAGCAGCCCTTCGGCAAACGGGGGGGCCTACAATGAGCAGTTCTTC
CASSPSANGGAYNEQFF
>TRBJ1-1|-|-|TRBV28
TGTGCCAGCAGCCGCGGGGATGGAAGCACTGAAGCTTTCTTT
CASSRGDGSTEAFF
>TRBJ2-2|-|TRBD2|TRBV9
TGTGCCAGCAGCGTAGGACTAGCGGGAGACCGCGGCACCGGGGAGCTGTTTTTT
CASSVGLAGDRGTGELFF
>TRBJ2-3|few|TRBD1|TRBV5-4
TGTGCCAGCAGCCCGAAAGACAGGGATCCCACAGATACGCAGTATTTT
CASSPKDRDPTDTQYF
>TRBJ2-1|-|TRBD2|TRBV18
TGTGCCAGCTCACCGACTAGCGGGGACAATGAGCAGTTCTTC
CASSPTSGDNEQFF
>TRBJ1-1|-|-|TRBV11-1
TGTGCCAGCAGCTTAGCGGCAGGATGGGACACTGAAGCTTTCTTT
CASSLAAGWDTEAFF
>TRBJ1-1|-|-|TRBV5-1
TGCGCCAGCAGCCGGTACAGGGTTCTGGGGAACACTGAAGCTTTCTTT
CASSRYRVLGNTEAFF
>TRBJ2-2|-|-|TRBV5-8
TGTGCCAGCAGCTTGGGACAGATTAGCACCGGGGAGCTGTTTTTT
CASSLGQISTGELFF
>TRBJ2-1|-|-|TRBV7-9
TGTGCCAGCAGCTTTTCAGGGAACGAGCAGTTCTTC
CASSFSGNEQFF
>TRBJ2-2|few|-|TRBV10-1
TGCGCCAGCAGGTCACTTACGAACACCGGGGAGCTGTTTTTT
CASRSLTNTGELFF
>TRBJ1-4|-|TRBD1|TRBV6-5
TGTGCCAGCAGTTACTCGACTGGGACAGGGAAGGAAAAACTGTTTTTT
CASSYSTGTGKEKLFF
>TRBJ2-7|-|-|TRBV5-1
TGCGCCAGCAGCATGCCGGGGCCCCAGGGAGAGCAGTACTTC
CASSMPGPQGEQYF
>TRBJ1-2|once|-|TRBV11-2
TGTGCCAGCAGCCCCGGGGGCTATGGCTACACCTTC
CASSPGGYGYTF
>TRBJ1-6|-|-|TRBV5-5
TGTGCCAGCAAACAGGGCATAAATTCACCCCTCCACTTT
CASKQGINSPLHF